This T cell receptor (beta chain) was found in a study of T cell repertoires in cytomegalovirus infection. Study-level background: Epitope selection comprised recently identified HLA-C-restricted CMV epitopes and well-studied HLA-B-restricted CMV epitopes.

TCRdb re-called the reads through MiXCR, storing one row per CDR3 protein. In the table there are 200,000 or so distinct CDR3 sequences, about 39% of which are singletons. This clonotype came up many times. Antigen: not known. The CDR3 consists of 13 residues. V was trimmed by 6 bases and J by 5 bases, leaving 13 bases between them. The sequencing used CD8+ T cells from cultured PBMCs, collected from culture after CMV antigen stimulation. The chain recombines TRBV12-3 or TRBV12-4 with TRBJ2-5; weak D call: TRBD2 (6 bases). The source of this sequence is a human donor in good health (CMV status not recorded). Some clones in this sample may be carry-over from other donors' samples. Written as DNA, the CDR3 is TGTGCCAGCAGCCCCGGGGGAGGCGAGACCCAGTACTTC. Its protein product is CASSPGGGETQYF.